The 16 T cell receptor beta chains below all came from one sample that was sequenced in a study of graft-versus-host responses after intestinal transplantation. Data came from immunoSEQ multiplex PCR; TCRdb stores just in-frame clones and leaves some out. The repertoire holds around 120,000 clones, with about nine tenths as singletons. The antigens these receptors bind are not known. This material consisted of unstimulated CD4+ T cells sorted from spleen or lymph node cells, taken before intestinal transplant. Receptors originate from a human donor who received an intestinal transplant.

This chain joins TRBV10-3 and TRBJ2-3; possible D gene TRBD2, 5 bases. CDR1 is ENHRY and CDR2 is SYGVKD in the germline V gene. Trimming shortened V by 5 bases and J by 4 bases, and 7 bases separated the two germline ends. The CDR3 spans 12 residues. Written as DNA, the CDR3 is TGTGCCATCAGTTCCGGGGCAGATACGCAGTATTTT. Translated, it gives CAISSGADTQYF.

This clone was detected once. The CDR3 reads CASSPLRTGEETQYF. The CDR3 nucleotides are TGTGCCAGCTCACCACTAAGGACAGGGGAAGAGACCCAGTACTTC. The chain carries TRBV18 and TRBJ2-5; TRBD1 matches 9 bases. The junction had 3 bases not matched to a gene; V was cut back by 1 base and J by 3 bases. The CDR3 extends over 15 amino acids. Germline loops: CDR1 KGHSH, CDR2 LQKENI.

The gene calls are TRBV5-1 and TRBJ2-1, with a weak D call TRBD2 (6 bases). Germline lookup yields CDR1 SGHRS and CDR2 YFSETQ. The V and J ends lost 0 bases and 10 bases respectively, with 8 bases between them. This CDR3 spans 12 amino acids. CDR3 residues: CASSLARGEQFF. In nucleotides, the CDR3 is TGCGCCAGCAGCTTGGCCCGGGGGGAGCAGTTCTTC.

The CDR3 DNA reads as TGTGCCAGCAGCTTAGTGTCTTTTGGCGGGAGGGGGGGTGAGCAGTTCTTC. Residues: CASSLVSFGGRGGEQFF. The V gene is TRBV7-3, the J gene TRBJ2-1, with 9 bases aligning to TRBD2. The CDR3 is made up of 17 amino acids. Per germline, CDR1 SGHTA and CDR2 FQGTGA. Trimming removed 2 bases from V and 9 bases from J; junction bases left unmatched: 14. The full variable domain, its missing parts supplied by reference TRBV7-3 and TRBJ2-1, is GAGVSQTPSNKVTEKGKYVELRCDPISGHTALYWYRQSLGQGPEFLIYFQGTGAADDSGLPNDRFFAVRPEGSVSTLKIQRTERGDSAVYLCASSLVSFGGRGGEQFFGPGTRLTVL.

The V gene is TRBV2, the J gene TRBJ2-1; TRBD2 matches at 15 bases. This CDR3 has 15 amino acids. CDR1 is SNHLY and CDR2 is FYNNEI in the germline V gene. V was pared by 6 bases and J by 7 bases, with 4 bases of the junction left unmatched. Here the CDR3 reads CASSGLAGGPNEQFF. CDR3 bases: TGTGCCAGCAGCGGACTAGCGGGAGGGCCGAATGAGCAGTTCTTC.

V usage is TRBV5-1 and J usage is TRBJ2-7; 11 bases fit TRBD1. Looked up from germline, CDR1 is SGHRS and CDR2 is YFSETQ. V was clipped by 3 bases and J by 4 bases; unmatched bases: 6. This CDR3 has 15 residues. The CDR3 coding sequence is TGCGCCAGCAGCTCGGGGGACAGGGGGTTTTACGAGCAGTACTTC. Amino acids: CASSSGDRGFYEQYF. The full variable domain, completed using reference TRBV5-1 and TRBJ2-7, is KAGVTQTPRYLIKTRGQQVTLSCSPISGHRSVSWYQQTPGQGLQFLFEYFSETQRNKGNFPGRFSGRQFSNSRSEMNVSTLELGDSALYLCASSSGDRGFYEQYFGPGTRLTVT.

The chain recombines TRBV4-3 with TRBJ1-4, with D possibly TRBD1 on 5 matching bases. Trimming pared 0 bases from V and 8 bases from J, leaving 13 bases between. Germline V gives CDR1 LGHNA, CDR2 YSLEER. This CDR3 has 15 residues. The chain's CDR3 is CASSQDGGKSEKLFF. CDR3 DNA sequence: TGCGCCAGCAGCCAAGACGGGGGGAAGAGCGAAAAACTGTTTTTT.

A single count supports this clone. The CDR3 reads CASSHGRRLALGETQYF. The CDR3 bases are TGCGCCAGCAGCCACGGAAGGAGACTAGCCTTGGGGGAGACCCAGTACTTC. The chain recombines TRBV4-3 with TRBJ2-5; TRBD2 aligns across 7 bases. V trimming: 3 bases; J trimming: 5 bases; junction bases outside the gene matches: 15. The CDR3 runs 17 residues. The V gene's germline CDR1 is LGHNA and CDR2 YSLEER.

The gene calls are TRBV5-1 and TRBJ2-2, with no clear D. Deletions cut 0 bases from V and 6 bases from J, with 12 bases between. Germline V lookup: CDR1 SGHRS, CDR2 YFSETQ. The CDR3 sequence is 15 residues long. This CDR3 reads CASSLAPGYAGELFF. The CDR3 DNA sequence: TGCGCCAGCAGCTTGGCACCCGGGTACGCCGGGGAGCTGTTTTTT.

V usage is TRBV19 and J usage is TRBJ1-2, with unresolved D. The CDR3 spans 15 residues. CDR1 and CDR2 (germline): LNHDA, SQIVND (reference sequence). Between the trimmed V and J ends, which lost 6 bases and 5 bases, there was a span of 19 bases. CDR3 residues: CASSLRQGVMYGYTF. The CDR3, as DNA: TGTGCCAGTAGCCTAAGACAAGGCGTCATGTATGGCTACACCTTC.

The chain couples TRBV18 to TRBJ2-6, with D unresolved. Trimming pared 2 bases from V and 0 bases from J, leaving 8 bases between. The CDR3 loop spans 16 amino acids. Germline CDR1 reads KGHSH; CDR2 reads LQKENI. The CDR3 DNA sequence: TGTGCCAGCTCACCAATTACAGACTCTGGGGCCAACGTCCTGACTTTC. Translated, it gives CASSPITDSGANVLTF.

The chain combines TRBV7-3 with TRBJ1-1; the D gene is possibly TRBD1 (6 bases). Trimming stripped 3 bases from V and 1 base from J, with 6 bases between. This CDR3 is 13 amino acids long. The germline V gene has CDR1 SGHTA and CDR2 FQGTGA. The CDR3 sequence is CASSLDRNTEAFF. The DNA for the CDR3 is TGTGCCAGCAGCTTGGACAGGAACACTGAAGCTTTCTTT.

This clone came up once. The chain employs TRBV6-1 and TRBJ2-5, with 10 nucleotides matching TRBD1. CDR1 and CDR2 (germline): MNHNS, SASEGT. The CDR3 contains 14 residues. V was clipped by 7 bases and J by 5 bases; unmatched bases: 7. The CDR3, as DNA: TGTGCCAGCAACGACAGGGGGCGCGGGGAGACCCAGTACTTC. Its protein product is CASNDRGRGETQYF.

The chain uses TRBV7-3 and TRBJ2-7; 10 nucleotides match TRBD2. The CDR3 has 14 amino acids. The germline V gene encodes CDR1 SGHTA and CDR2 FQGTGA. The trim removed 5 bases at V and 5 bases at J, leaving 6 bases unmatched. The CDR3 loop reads CASSPTSGSNEQYF. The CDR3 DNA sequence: TGTGCCAGCAGCCCGACTAGCGGGTCGAACGAGCAGTACTTC. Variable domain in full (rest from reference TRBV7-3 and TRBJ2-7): GAGVSQTPSNKVTEKGKYVELRCDPISGHTALYWYRQSLGQGPEFLIYFQGTGAADDSGLPNDRFFAVRPEGSVSTLKIQRTERGDSAVYLCASSPTSGSNEQYFGPGTRLTVT.

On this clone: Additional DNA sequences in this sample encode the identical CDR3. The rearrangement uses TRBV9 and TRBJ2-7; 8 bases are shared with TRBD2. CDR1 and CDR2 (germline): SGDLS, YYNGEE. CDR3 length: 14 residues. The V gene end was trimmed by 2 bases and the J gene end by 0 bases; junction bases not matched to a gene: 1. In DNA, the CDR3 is TGTGCCAGCAGCGTCACTAGCGGCTCCTACGAGCAGTACTTC. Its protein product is CASSVTSGSYEQYF.

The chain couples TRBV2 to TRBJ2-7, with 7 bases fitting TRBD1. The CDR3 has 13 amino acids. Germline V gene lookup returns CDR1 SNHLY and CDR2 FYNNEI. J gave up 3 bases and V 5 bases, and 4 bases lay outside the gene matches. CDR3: CASSWDSVYEQYF. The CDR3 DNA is TGTGCCAGCAGTTGGGACAGTGTCTACGAGCAGTACTTC.